One and the same sample provided the 27 T cell receptor beta chains below, sequenced in a study of long-term antiretroviral therapy in people with HIV. Investigators performed immunoSEQ version v3.0 at survey level. Here immunoSEQ multiplex PCR was the method, and the copy in TCRdb shows in-frame clones only, minus some. The table records about 39,000 clones, 85% to 90% of them present only once. Sequenced here: unsorted PBMCs, sampled 3.1 years after starting antiretroviral therapy. These receptors all stem from a woman between 45 and 60 years old with HIV.

The chain recombines TRBV12-5 with TRBJ1-1; D is possibly TRBD1 (6 bases). The germline gives CDR1 LGHNT, CDR2 FRNRAP. With 0 bases removed from V and 12 bases from J, the gap between germline ends came to 14 bases. The length of the CDR3 is 13 residues. The CDR3 DNA is TGTGCTAGTGGTTTGGTGAGGGGGACCGTAACTTTCTTT. Translation gives CASGLVRGTVTFF.

V usage is TRBV29-1 and J usage is TRBJ2-3; a weak D match, TRBD1 (6 bases). Germline V gives CDR1 SQVTM, CDR2 ANQGSEA. The CDR3 length is 15 residues. The V and J ends lost 7 bases and 0 bases respectively, with 17 bases between them. As DNA, the CDR3 is TGCAGCGCCAGGGGCTCAAGCGCTAGCACAGATACGCAGTATTTT. Residues: CSARGSSASTDTQYF.

CDR3 nucleotides: TGCGCCAGCAGCCAAGAGCGGGGAGGGACTGGGGCCAACGTCCTGACTTTC. Its translation: CASSQERGGTGANVLTF. The gene calls are TRBV4-1 and TRBJ2-6; TRBD2 matches at 7 bases. V lost 0 bases, J lost 2 bases, and 4 bases stayed unmatched. Germline values: CDR1 MGHRA, CDR2 YSYEKL. The CDR3 runs to 17 residues.

V is TRBV5-1 and J is TRBJ2-3; 9 bases agree with TRBD1. CDR1 and CDR2 (germline): SGHRS, YFSETQ. This CDR3 comprises 16 residues. V shed 0 bases and J 4 bases; nucleotides not matched to a gene: 6. The CDR3 region has the DNA TGCGCCAGCAGCTTGGTAGGGACAGGGTTCCCAGATACGCAGTATTTT. Translation gives CASSLVGTGFPDTQYF.

Concerning this clone itself: A junction boundary mismatches the germline segment, possibly from a read error. This rearrangement joins TRBV7-7 to TRBJ1-1, with D uncertain. The CDR3 has 15 residues. CDR1 SSHAT and CDR2 FNYEAQ come from the germline V gene (reference sequence). The CDR3 region is CASSDPGVFPTEAFF. In DNA form, the CDR3 reads TGTGCTAGCAGCGACCCTGGGGTTTTCCCCACTGAAGCTTTCTTT.

J is TRBJ2-7 and V is TRBV5-4; D tentatively reads TRBD1 or TRBD2 (6 bases each). V dropped 5 bases and J dropped 0 bases, with 15 bases sitting between them. The CDR3 loop spans 15 amino acids. Germline-derived CDR1 and CDR2 are SGHNT and YYREEE (reference sequence). The CDR3, as DNA: TGTGCCAGCAGTCCCGGGGGCCTGAGCTCCTACGAGCAGTACTTC. It encodes CASSPGGLSSYEQYF.

CDR3 nucleotide sequence: TGTGCCAGCAGCCCGCGGGAAGCCGCTAGTGAAGCTTTCTTT. Its translation: CASSPREAASEAFF. V gene TRBV7-9 combines with J gene TRBJ1-1; D unclear. Trimming took off 5 bases at V and 7 bases at J, with 17 bases between the two ends. The germline V gene has CDR1 SEHNR and CDR2 FQNEAQ (reference sequence). This CDR3 has 14 amino acids.

The chain combines TRBV7-9 with TRBJ2-1; possible D gene TRBD2, 5 bases. V was trimmed by 8 bases and J by 7 bases, leaving 12 bases between them. CDR1 is SEHNR, CDR2 FQNEAQ, per germline (reference sequence). The CDR3 sequence is 12 residues long. The CDR3 loop reads CASSTSGNEQFF. The CDR3 DNA reads as TGTGCCAGCTCCACGTCGGGGAATGAGCAGTTCTTC.

The chain carries TRBV9 and TRBJ1-4; the match to TRBD1 covers 9 bases. CDR1 and CDR2 from the germline V gene are SGDLS and YYNGEE. J gave up 8 bases and V 4 bases, and 12 bases lay outside the gene matches. This CDR3 has 16 amino acids. CDR3 in DNA: TGTGCCAGCAGCCCGATAATACAGGGGGCAGAGGAAAAACTGTTTTTT. Protein: CASSPIIQGAEEKLFF.

The chain links TRBV19 to TRBJ2-5, with TRBD1 as a possible D gene (5 bases). CDR3 length: 13 residues. Germline-derived CDR1 and CDR2 are LNHDA and SQIVND (reference sequence). V was pared by 1 base and J by 3 bases, with 6 bases between. This CDR3 reads CASSIGQKETQYF. CDR3 coding DNA: TGTGCCAGTAGTATAGGACAGAAAGAGACCCAGTACTTC.

The chain employs TRBV6-5 and TRBJ1-2, with 8 bases matching TRBD1. CDR1 is MNHEY and CDR2 is SVGAGI in the germline V gene. V gave up 4 bases and J gave up 5 bases; unmatched junction bases: 9. The CDR3 contains 15 residues. The chain's CDR3 is CASSSDRENPYGYTF. CDR3 nucleotide sequence: TGTGCCAGCAGTTCGGACAGGGAGAACCCTTATGGCTACACCTTC.

The chain recombines TRBV9 with TRBJ1-5; the D is unclear. In germline, CDR1 is SGDLS, CDR2 YYNGEE. The CDR3 consists of 15 residues. The V end was cut by 4 bases, the J end by 9 bases, with 20 bases between. CDR3 region: CASSPSGSGPGPQHF. In nucleotides, the CDR3 is TGTGCCAGCAGCCCCTCGGGATCCGGCCCAGGGCCCCAGCATTTT.

The chain carries TRBV30 and TRBJ1-6; D gene unclear. V lost 5 bases, J lost 10 bases, and 15 bases lay in between. Germline V lookup: CDR1 GTSNPN, CDR2 SVGIG (reference sequence). There are 13 residues in the CDR3. This CDR3 reads CAWSGGSGSPLHF. In DNA form, the CDR3 reads TGTGCCTGGTCAGGAGGCAGCGGCTCACCCCTCCACTTT.

V and J are TRBV29-1 and TRBJ1-1, with D perhaps matching TRBD1 (6 bases). From germline, CDR1 is SQVTM and CDR2 ANQGSEA. The ends were cut back, 6 bases at V and 7 bases at J, with 21 bases in the middle. The CDR3 totals 14 residues. The CDR3 here is CSVQGGAGANEAFF. The CDR3 DNA follows: TGCAGCGTCCAAGGGGGAGCGGGGGCGAATGAAGCTTTCTTT.

V gene TRBV7-2 combines with J gene TRBJ1-1, with D unclear. This CDR3 region has 13 residues. V was shortened by 3 bases and J by 1 base, with 6 bases between the two germline ends. Germline CDR1 reads SGHTA; CDR2 reads FQGNSA. CDR3 residues: CASSFTENTEAFF. Here the CDR3 DNA reads TGTGCCAGCAGCTTCACAGAGAACACTGAAGCTTTCTTT.

This rearrangement joins TRBV4-3 to TRBJ2-6; D unresolved. The CDR3 consists of 13 residues. Trimming removed 2 bases at V and 1 base at J, with 0 bases between. Per the germline V gene, CDR1 is LGHNA and CDR2 is YSLEER. CDR3: CASSQSGANVLTF. DNA for the CDR3: TGCGCCAGCAGCCAATCTGGGGCCAACGTCCTGACTTTC.

The chain recombines TRBV19 with TRBJ2-1, with D possibly TRBD1 on 5 matching bases. V was pared by 7 bases and J by 3 bases, with 13 bases between. The CDR3 has 14 amino acids. Germline V gene data show CDR1 as LNHDA and CDR2 as SQIVND (reference sequence). DNA for the CDR3: TGTGCCAGTAAAGTCCAGGGTGTCTACAATGAGCAGTTCTTC. This gives the protein CASKVQGVYNEQFF.

CDR3 amino acids: CASAWGDTQYF. The CDR3 DNA is TGTGCCAGCGCCTGGGGAGATACGCAGTATTTT. V is TRBV25-1 and J is TRBJ2-3; D unclear. Germline assignment: CDR1 MGHDK and CDR2 SYGVNS. The CDR3 consists of 11 residues. Between the trimmed V and J ends, which lost 8 bases and 5 bases, there was a span of 8 bases.

The chain is built from TRBV18 and TRBJ1-5, with a tentative D call TRBD1 (5 bases). CDR3 length equals 14 residues. Trimming removed 3 bases from V and 2 bases from J, with 8 bases in between. CDR1 is KGHSH, CDR2 LQKENI, per germline. CDR3 protein: CASSPGGGNQPQHF. CDR3 in DNA: TGTGCCAGCTCACCCGGGGGAGGCAATCAGCCCCAGCATTTT.

This clone is a singleton in its sample. The chain carries TRBV5-8 and TRBJ2-5; a possible D gene is TRBD1 (6 bases). From germline, CDR1 is SGHTS and CDR2 YDEGEE. CDR3 length equals 13 residues. The ends were cut back, 2 bases at V and 2 bases at J, with 7 bases in the middle. The CDR3 sequence is CASSLQGQETQYF. DNA of the CDR3: TGTGCCAGCAGCTTACAGGGACAAGAGACCCAGTACTTC.

The chain combines TRBV9 with TRBJ1-2; 9 bases are shared with TRBD1. J lost 5 bases, V lost 0 bases, and 2 bases had no gene match. The germline CDR1 and CDR2 sequences are SGDLS and YYNGEE. The CDR3 covers 14 residues. CDR3 in amino acids: CASSVEDRGYGYTF. The CDR3 DNA is TGTGCCAGCAGCGTAGAGGACAGGGGATATGGCTACACCTTC.

The sample holds one count of this clone. V and J are TRBV5-6 and TRBJ1-6, with D tentatively TRBD1 (5 bases). The CDR3 sequence is 14 residues long. V was clipped by 3 bases and J by 4 bases, with 8 bases between them. Germline lookup yields CDR1 SGHDT and CDR2 YYEEEE. The chain's CDR3 is CASSSTAYNSPLHF. In DNA form, the CDR3 reads TGTGCCAGCAGCTCGACAGCTTATAATTCACCCCTCCACTTT. Full variable domain (missing parts from reference TRBV5-6 and TRBJ1-6): DAGVTQSPTHLIKTRGQQVTLRCSPKSGHDTVSWYQQALGQGPQFIFQYYEEEERQRGNFPDRFSGHQFPNYSSELNVNALLLGDSALYLCASSSTAYNSPLHFGNGTRLTVT.

V usage is TRBV5-8 and J usage is TRBJ1-2; 7 bases line up with TRBD1. This CDR3 has 17 residues. Trimming cost V 0 bases and J 0 bases; bases outside gene matches: 8. Germline assignment: CDR1 SGHTS and CDR2 YDEGEE. This CDR3 reads CASSLAGTDKANYGYTF. The CDR3 nucleotides read TGTGCCAGCAGCTTGGCCGGGACAGACAAAGCTAACTATGGCTACACCTTC.

The chain joins TRBV4-3 to TRBJ2-7; 11 nucleotides align to TRBD2. This CDR3 has 16 residues. The V segment lost 0 bases and the J segment 6 bases; nucleotides outside the gene matches: 7. Germline loops: CDR1 LGHNA, CDR2 YSLEER. CDR3 sequence reads: CASSQDLTSGIGEQYF. The CDR3, as DNA: TGCGCCAGCAGCCAAGATCTGACTAGCGGGATCGGCGAGCAGTACTTC.

The J gene is TRBJ2-5, the V gene TRBV14; TRBD2 matches 7 bases. Germline loops: CDR1 SGHDN, CDR2 FVKESK. V dropped 1 base and J dropped 5; count of bases not matched to a gene: 10. This CDR3 spans 16 amino acids. CDR3 in amino acids: CASSQVLTGSGETQYF. The CDR3 coding sequence is TGTGCCAGCAGCCAAGTATTGACGGGTAGCGGGGAGACCCAGTACTTC.

The chain has TRBV18 and TRBJ1-3; 8 bases line up with TRBD1. CDR3 length: 17 residues. Germline V CDR1 and CDR2: KGHSH, LQKENI. V gave up 1 base and J gave up 4 bases; unmatched junction bases: 9. DNA for the CDR3: TGTGCCAGCTCACCACTACCCCAGGGGGCGATCGGAAACACCATATATTTT. This sequence encodes CASSPLPQGAIGNTIYF.

Note on this clone: Other DNA sequences within the sample encode an identical CDR3. The chain has TRBV11-2 and TRBJ2-7; D is uncertain. From germline, CDR1 is SGHAT and CDR2 FQNNGV. V was clipped by 0 bases and J by 0 bases, with 6 bases between them. The CDR3 loop spans 14 amino acids. The chain's CDR3 is CASSLDGLSYEQYF. CDR3 DNA: TGTGCCAGCAGCTTAGACGGCCTCTCCTACGAGCAGTACTTC.